One sample yielded the 29 T cell receptor beta chains listed below, sequenced in a study of Ad26.COV2.S vaccination and SARS-CoV-2 variants (dated by TCRdb to the early 2020s). Preparation of the library involved the immunoSEQ multiplex PCR assay. Drawn from immuneACCESS, this table holds only the in-frame rearrangements with V and J called that TCRdb kept. Clones are partly lost; checked studies trace under half to an unresolved V gene and leave the rest unexplained. Counted in this sample were roughly 150,000 clones; 80% to 90% of them appeared once. Of the sample, less than 6% is held by the ten largest clones. The time point label corresponds to: individuals recovered from natural SARS-CoV-2 infection. Here the sequenced sample was peripheral blood, taken after recovery from COVID-19. All receptors derive from a human donor who had recovered from COVID-19.

The genes are TRBV27 and TRBJ1-1; TRBD1 matches at 8 bases. The V gene end was trimmed by 4 bases and the J gene end by 0 bases; junction bases not matched to a gene: 7. Germline CDR1 and CDR2: MNHEY and SMNVEV (reference sequence). CDR3 length equals 16 residues. In nucleotides, the CDR3 is TGTGCCAGCAGTTCCGCCCGACAGGGGATGAACACTGAAGCTTTCTTT. Protein sequence: CASSSARQGMNTEAFF.

This chain uses TRBV6-1 with TRBJ2-1, with 13 bases matching TRBD2. This CDR3 contains 16 residues. The ends lost 3 bases at V and 4 bases at J; junction bases unmatched: 3. From germline, CDR1 is MNHNS and CDR2 SASEGT. CDR3 residues: CASSETSGGQYNEQFF. The CDR3 DNA follows: TGTGCCAGCAGTGAGACTAGCGGGGGGCAATACAATGAGCAGTTCTTC.

This chain uses TRBV28 with TRBJ1-6, with TRBD1 identical over 12 bases. The CDR3 totals 21 residues. The trim removed 5 bases at V and 6 bases at J, leaving 20 bases unmatched. In germline, CDR1 is MDHEN, CDR2 SYDVKM. CDR3 region: CASSPAPFRDRGPTFNSPLHF. CDR3 nucleotide sequence: TGTGCCAGCAGTCCAGCCCCTTTCCGGGACAGGGGGCCTACGTTTAATTCACCCCTCCACTTT.

The rearrangement links TRBV5-5 to TRBJ2-5; 11 bases are a match to TRBD1. The trim removed 2 bases at V and 5 bases at J, leaving 8 bases unmatched. The CDR3 extends over 16 amino acids. Germline V lookup: CDR1 SGHKS, CDR2 YYEKEE (reference sequence). In DNA, the CDR3 is TGTGCCAGCAGCTTACTTGGACAGGGGGCCCGGGAGACCCAGTACTTC. This translates into CASSLLGQGARETQYF.

The chain is built from TRBV5-4 and TRBJ1-5; D unclear. The germline gives CDR1 SGHNT, CDR2 YYREEE (reference sequence). The V and J ends lost 4 bases and 4 bases respectively, with 15 bases between them. This CDR3 comprises 15 residues. The CDR3 bases are TGTGCCAGCAGCCTCGACCCGGGGAGAAATCAGCCCCAGCATTTT. This sequence encodes CASSLDPGRNQPQHF.

V usage is TRBV10-1 and J usage is TRBJ2-3; D unresolved. The germline CDR1 and CDR2 sequences are WNHNN and SYGVQD (reference sequence). This CDR3 is 16 amino acids long. V shed 0 bases and J shed 0 bases, with 10 bases lying between them. CDR3 amino acids: CASSESLGSSTDTQYF. The CDR3 nucleotides read TGCGCCAGCAGTGAGTCCCTAGGCTCTAGCACAGATACGCAGTATTTT.

This sequence joins TRBV6-1 and TRBJ1-5; no clear D. Germline CDR1 reads MNHNS; CDR2 reads SASEGT. V was clipped by 2 bases and J by 2 bases, with 13 bases between them. The CDR3 covers 16 residues. CDR3 DNA sequence: TGTGCCAGCAGTGAATGGGTGGGAGAGGGCAATCAGCCCCAGCATTTT. It codes for CASSEWVGEGNQPQHF.

The chain is built from TRBV11-2 and TRBJ2-1, with 7 bases matching TRBD1. The junction had 6 bases not matched to a gene; V was cut back by 3 bases and J by 7 bases. Germline CDR1 SGHAT, CDR2 FQNNGV. The CDR3 length is 14 residues. CDR3 amino acids: CASSLGTALNEQFF. Here the CDR3 DNA reads TGTGCCAGCAGCTTGGGGACAGCTTTGAATGAGCAGTTCTTC.

The chain uses TRBV19 and TRBJ1-5; TRBD1 might be the D (6 bases). Trimming removed 5 bases from V and 4 bases from J, with 15 bases in between. CDR3 length equals 15 residues. Germline V CDR1 and CDR2: LNHDA, SQIVND (reference sequence). The CDR3 DNA reads as TGTGCCAGTAGTTTTAAGACAGGCAATAATCAGCCCCAGCATTTT. It specifies CASSFKTGNNQPQHF.

This sequence joins TRBV6-6 and TRBJ2-3; D gene ambiguous. The CDR3 is made up of 12 amino acids. Germline CDR1 and CDR2: MNHNY and SVGAGI (reference sequence). V lost 8 bases to trimming and J lost 3 bases, with 9 bases between them. The CDR3 loop reads CASARLTDTQYF. The CDR3 bases are TGTGCCAGCGCGCGACTGACAGATACGCAGTATTTT.

The chain has TRBV20-1 and TRBJ2-1, with D uncertain. This CDR3 is 11 amino acids long. Per germline, CDR1 DFQATT and CDR2 SNEGSKA (reference sequence). With 5 bases removed from V and 3 bases from J, the gap between germline ends came to 5 bases. CDR3 in amino acids: CSAGVYNEQFF. The CDR3 DNA follows: TGCAGTGCTGGAGTCTACAATGAGCAGTTCTTC.

V and J are TRBV19 and TRBJ2-7, with no clear D. V lost 5 bases, J lost 0 bases, and 11 bases lay in between. The CDR3 has 14 residues. The germline V gene encodes CDR1 LNHDA and CDR2 SQIVND (reference sequence). The CDR3 DNA reads as TGTGCCAGTAGTTTTACACAGAACTCCTACGAGCAGTACTTC. This translates into CASSFTQNSYEQYF.

This clone rates as medium-sized (0.01 to 0.1%). The genes are TRBV4-3 and TRBJ2-3, with D unresolved. Trimming shortened V by 4 bases and J by 0 bases, and 17 bases separated the two germline ends. CDR3 length: 17 residues. Germline CDR1 reads LGHNA; CDR2 reads YSLEER. The CDR3 DNA sequence: TGCGCCAGCAGCCCCACAAGTGGTCCCTTGAGCACAGATACGCAGTATTTT. Its translation is CASSPTSGPLSTDTQYF.

The chain joins TRBV24-1 to TRBJ2-1; 9 positions agree with TRBD1. With 2 bases clipped from V and 6 bases from J, the junction kept 7 bases outside the gene matches. The CDR3 spans 16 residues. Germline values: CDR1 KGHDR, CDR2 SFDVKD. The CDR3 is CATSDSRDRVGNEQFF. CDR3 coding DNA: TGTGCCACCAGTGATTCCAGGGACAGGGTTGGCAATGAGCAGTTCTTC.

The chain links TRBV7-9 to TRBJ1-3; perhaps TRBD1 as D (5 bases). Trimming removed 8 bases from V and 8 bases from J, with 16 bases in between. Germline V lookup: CDR1 SEHNR, CDR2 FQNEAQ (reference sequence). This CDR3 comprises 13 residues. CDR3 residues: CASGLRQGHTIYF. DNA of the CDR3: TGTGCCAGCGGACTAAGGCAGGGCCACACCATATATTTT. Supplemented by reference TRBV7-9 and TRBJ1-3, the full variable domain reads DTGVSQNPRHKITKRGQNVTFRCDPISEHNRLYWYRQTLGQGPEFLTYFQNEAQLEKSRLLSDRFSAERPKGSFSTLEIQRTEQGDSAMYLCASGLRQGHTIYFGEGSWLTVV.

The V and J genes are TRBV7-9 and TRBJ2-5; D call uncertain. CDR1 SEHNR and CDR2 FQNEAQ come from the germline V gene (reference sequence). Trimming cost V 3 bases and J 1 base, with 9 bases left between them. The CDR3 has 14 residues. The CDR3, as DNA: TGTGCCAGCAGCTTCAGCTGGGGCCAAGAGACCCAGTACTTC. It yields the protein CASSFSWGQETQYF.

J is TRBJ2-1 and V is TRBV5-1, with 8 positions matching TRBD2. V shed 4 bases, J shed 9 bases, and the junction held 9 bases outside the gene matches. CDR1 is SGHRS and CDR2 is YFSETQ in the germline V gene. The CDR3 is made up of 14 amino acids. This CDR3 is CASSAGAGEGEQFF. CDR3 DNA: TGCGCCAGCAGCGCGGGAGCGGGGGAGGGTGAGCAGTTCTTC.

This clone is judged medium-sized. The genes are TRBV30 and TRBJ1-5; D may be TRBD1 (5 bases). CDR1 is GTSNPN and CDR2 is SVGIG in the germline V gene (reference sequence). The V end lost 1 base, the J end lost 4 bases, and 8 bases lay between the germline ends. The CDR3 sequence is 13 residues long. The CDR3, as DNA: TGTGCCTGGAGTGGCAAGGGGAATCAGCCCCAGCATTTT. Translation: CAWSGKGNQPQHF. The whole variable domain, filled in from reference TRBV30 and TRBJ1-5, reads SQTIHQWPATLVQPVGSPLSLECTVEGTSNPNLYWYRQAAGRGLQLLFYSVGIGQISSEVPQNLSASRPQDRQFILSSKKLLLSDSGFYLCAWSGKGNQPQHFGDGTRLSIL.

This chain uses TRBV6-6 with TRBJ2-1, with 8 bases fitting TRBD1. The CDR3 spans 15 residues. V shed 6 bases, J shed 3 bases, and the junction held 7 bases outside the gene matches. Germline V gene sequence: CDR1 MNHNY, CDR2 SVGAGI (reference sequence). CDR3 in amino acids: CASRTDRGLYNEQFF. The CDR3 DNA is TGTGCCAGCAGAACAGACAGGGGCCTCTACAATGAGCAGTTCTTC.

The chain recombines TRBV5-1 with TRBJ2-5; D not resolved. Trimming removed 0 bases from V and 5 bases from J, with 11 bases in between. CDR1 and CDR2 from the germline V gene are SGHRS and YFSETQ. CDR3 length equals 14 residues. CDR3 nucleotides: TGCGCCAGCAGCTTGGTGGCAGCCGGGGAGACCCAGTACTTC. Its protein is CASSLVAAGETQYF.

The rearrangement links TRBV11-2 to TRBJ1-1; the D gene is possibly TRBD1 (6 bases). The germline gives CDR1 SGHAT, CDR2 FQNNGV. V was pared by 2 bases and J by 1 base, with 14 bases between. The CDR3 is 16 amino acids. The CDR3 nucleotides are TGTGCCAGCAGCTTACTTGCGGGGGCCGGGAACACTGAAGCTTTCTTT. Its protein is CASSLLAGAGNTEAFF.

The chain uses TRBV28 and TRBJ2-7; D remains unclear. The CDR3 runs 14 residues. CDR1 MDHEN and CDR2 SYDVKM come from the germline V gene. V shed 5 bases and J shed 5 bases, with 16 bases lying between them. Here the CDR3 DNA reads TGTGCCAGCAGTCCCCTTACCCCGGGCAACGAGCAGTACTTC. As protein: CASSPLTPGNEQYF.

V is TRBV18 and J is TRBJ2-7; TRBD2 is a possible D gene (7 bases). CDR1 KGHSH and CDR2 LQKENI come from the germline V gene. The germline V and J ends were trimmed by 1 base and 1 base, with 17 bases remaining between them. This CDR3 has 17 amino acids. The CDR3 here is CASSPRGGGESSYEQYF. In nucleotides, the CDR3 is TGTGCCAGCTCACCACGGGGAGGGGGAGAGAGTTCCTACGAGCAGTACTTC.

The CDR3 coding sequence is TGCGCCAGCAGCGGCGGAGGGGGAGAGACCCAGTACTTC. This translates into CASSGGGGETQYF. This chain links TRBV5-1 with TRBJ2-5; D may be TRBD1 or TRBD2 (6 bases each). The CDR3 sequence is 13 residues long. The germline V gene has CDR1 SGHRS and CDR2 YFSETQ. V was clipped by 4 bases and J by 4 bases, with 11 bases between them.

The chain is built from TRBV2 and TRBJ1-1; 7 bases align to TRBD1. With 7 bases clipped from V and 5 bases from J, the junction kept 10 bases outside the gene matches. This CDR3 contains 14 residues. CDR1 is SNHLY and CDR2 is FYNNEI in the germline V gene. In DNA form, the CDR3 reads TGTGCCAGCAAGGACGACAGGGTCCCTACTGAAGCTTTCTTT. It translates to CASKDDRVPTEAFF.

The chain uses TRBV6-5 and TRBJ1-4; 9 nucleotides agree with TRBD1. The length of the CDR3 is 15 residues. Germline trimming cut 4 bases from V and 11 bases from J; bases unmatched to any gene: 11. In germline, CDR1 is MNHEY, CDR2 SVGAGI. CDR3 DNA: TGTGCCAGCAGTTCCCGGGGGACAGGGCCGGAGAAACTGTTTTTT. Encoded protein: CASSSRGTGPEKLFF.

Here the CDR3 reads CASKGDSNEQFF. CDR3 DNA sequence: TGTGCCAGCAAAGGGGACAGTAATGAGCAGTTCTTC. The chain links TRBV6-5 to TRBJ2-1; 7 bases fit TRBD1. The trim removed 7 bases at V and 7 bases at J, leaving 4 bases unmatched. In germline, CDR1 is MNHEY, CDR2 SVGAGI. The length of the CDR3 is 12 residues.

The DNA for the CDR3 is TGTGCCAGCAGCCAAGGAGGGGGGGACAATGAGCAGTTCTTC. Its protein product is CASSQGGGDNEQFF. V and J are TRBV4-2 and TRBJ2-1; tentative D call: TRBD2 (7 bases). Germline values: CDR1 LGHNA, CDR2 YNFKEQ. This CDR3 is 14 amino acids long. V dropped 1 base and J dropped 5 bases, with 9 bases sitting between them.

This clone was detected only once. The V and J genes are TRBV6-2 or TRBV6-3 and TRBJ2-2; D not resolved. This CDR3 is 12 amino acids long. V was cut by 6 bases and J by 8 bases, with 10 bases left in between. The V gene's germline CDR1 is MNHEY and CDR2 SVGEGT. CDR3 sequence reads: CASSFLGGELFF. The CDR3 DNA reads as TGTGCCAGCAGCTTCCTGGGGGGGGAGCTGTTTTTT.